This TCR beta chain was sequenced during a study of T cell responses to AZD1222 COVID-19 vaccine. Findings of the study overall: Nearly half of unique spike-specific TCRs reportedly avoided B.1.351 and B.1.1.7 mutated regions. CD4 TCRs covered the whole spike, strongest at regions 160-218 and 743-854. Repertoires were sampled only after the peak T cell response.

Concerning this clone itself: Its antigen is undetermined.

TCRdb keeps only in-frame clones here, not all; method: immunoSEQ multiplex PCR. The sample contains more than 75,000 clones, approximately 83% of which appear only once. Source: peripheral blood, taken 28 days after the second AZD1222 dose. The sequence derives from an adult who received the AZD1222 COVID-19 vaccine.

The CDR3 DNA sequence: TGTGCCAGTAGTATTGGCGTAAAGGGACAAGGTAGCGGCTACACCTTC. It translates to CASSIGVKGQGSGYTF. This rearrangement joins TRBV19 to TRBJ1-2; possible D gene TRBD1, 6 bases. V shed 3 bases and J shed 8 bases, with 22 bases lying between them. The CDR3 runs to 16 residues. Germline V gives CDR1 LNHDA, CDR2 SQIVND (reference sequence).